Below, one T cell receptor (beta chain) is given with its context. Just one base apart from a much larger clone, this may be a read error. The data stem from a study of blood T cells in healthy people across ages. A sample-barcoded 5' primer and a J-beta primer mix were used in a second PCR of roughly 7 to 12 cycles. TCRdb itself ran the 5' RACE reads through MiXCR, one entry per CDR3 protein. This table holds more than 1.4 million distinct CDR3 sequences, 35% to 45% found once. Trimming shortened V by 1 base and J by 2 bases, and 16 bases separated the two germline ends. Germline assignment: CDR1 SGHKS and CDR2 YYEKEE (reference sequence). The CDR3 is made up of 16 amino acids.

The receptor was isolated from a woman between 18 and 29 years old in good health. The sequenced sample was blood. The gene calls are TRBV5-5 and TRBJ2-7; D may be TRBD2 (7 bases). CDR3 nucleotide sequence: TGTGCCAGCAGCTTGAGTGGGGGGGCTACGACCTACGAGCAGTACTTC. This sequence encodes CASSLSGGATTYEQYF.